This TCR beta chain was observed in a study of T cell responses to AZD1222 COVID-19 vaccine. Study at large: Second-dose timings of about 4 or about 12 weeks were pooled.

Repertoires were generated with immunoSEQ multiplex PCR, while TCRdb's copy carries only in-frame clones and drops some. The sample lists 95,000 to 110,000 clones, approximately 88% seen once, with about 6.6% in the top ten. V lost 2 bases and J lost 3; bases outside the gene matches: 8. Germline lookup yields CDR1 SGHTA and CDR2 FQGTGA. The length of the CDR3 is 16 residues. General study points: Baseline serology detected seropositivity in only six or seven AZD1222 recipients. The study reported that nearly half of spike-specific TCRs target unmutated variant regions.

Concerning this clone itself: Its target is unknown.

The sample in question was peripheral blood, obtained on day 0 of AZD1222 vaccination. This TCR came from an adult in good health. J is TRBJ2-7 and V is TRBV7-3; 9 bases align to TRBD1. CDR3 in amino acids: CASSLSGTGNFYEQYF. DNA of the CDR3: TGTGCCAGCAGCTTATCTGGGACAGGGAATTTCTACGAGCAGTACTTC.